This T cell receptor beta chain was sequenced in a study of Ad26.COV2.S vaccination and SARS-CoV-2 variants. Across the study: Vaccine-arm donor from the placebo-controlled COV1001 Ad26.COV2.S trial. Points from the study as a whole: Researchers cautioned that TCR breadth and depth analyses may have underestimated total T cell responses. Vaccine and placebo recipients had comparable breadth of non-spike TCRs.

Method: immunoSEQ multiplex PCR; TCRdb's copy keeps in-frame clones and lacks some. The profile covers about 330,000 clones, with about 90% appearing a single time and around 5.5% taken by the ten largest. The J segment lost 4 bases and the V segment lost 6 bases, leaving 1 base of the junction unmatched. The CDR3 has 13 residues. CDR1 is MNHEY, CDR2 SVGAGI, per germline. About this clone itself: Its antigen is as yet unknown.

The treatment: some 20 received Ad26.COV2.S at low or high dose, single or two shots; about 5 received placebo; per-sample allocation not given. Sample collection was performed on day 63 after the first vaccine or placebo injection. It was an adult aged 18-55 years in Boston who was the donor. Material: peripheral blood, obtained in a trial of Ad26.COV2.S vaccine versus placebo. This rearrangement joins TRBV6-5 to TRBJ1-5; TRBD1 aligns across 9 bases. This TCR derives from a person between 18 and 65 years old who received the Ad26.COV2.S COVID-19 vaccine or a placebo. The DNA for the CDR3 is TGTGCCAGCAGCGGGACAGGGAATCAGCCCCAGCATTTT. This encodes CASSGTGNQPQHF.